The 11 T cell receptor beta chains below come from one sample, sequenced in a study of naive and memory T cell subsets. The beta constant-region primer was an equimolar mix of two oligonucleotides covering TRBC1 and TRBC2. TCRdb analysed the UMI-ligation and nested PCR reads with MiXCR anew, one entry per CDR3 protein. The sample has 120,000 to 150,000 distinct CDR3 sequences; approximately 15% are singletons. Source material: naive CD4+ T cells from blood. These receptors all stem from a human donor in good health.

This rearrangement joins TRBV7-2 to TRBJ1-4; TRBD1 is a possible D gene (5 bases). V lost 4 bases and J 5 bases, leaving 14 bases between the germline ends. CDR3 length equals 15 residues. Germline V lookup: CDR1 SGHTA, CDR2 FQGNSA. The CDR3 bases are TGTGCCAGCAGCTCGGAGGCGGGACGGAATGAAAAACTGTTTTTT. Translation: CASSSEAGRNEKLFF. Full variable domain (outside the CDR3, taken from reference TRBV7-2 and TRBJ1-4): GAGVSQSPSNKVTEKGKDVELRCDPISGHTALYWYRQSLGQGLEFLIYFQGNSAPDKSGLPSDRFSAERTGGSVSTLTIQRTQQEDSAVYLCASSSEAGRNEKLFFGSGTQLSVL.

This clonotype was seen more than once but under ten times. The chain joins TRBV10-3 to TRBJ1-6; D gene ambiguous. Germline loops: CDR1 ENHRY, CDR2 SYGVKD. V was pared by 5 bases and J by 8 bases, with 10 bases between. The CDR3 runs to 13 residues. The CDR3, as DNA: TGTGCCATCAGTATGTCCGAGGATTCACCCCTCCACTTT. It is translated as CAISMSEDSPLHF.

This clonotype was seen a few times. V usage is TRBV27 and J usage is TRBJ2-7; D is perhaps TRBD2 (5 bases). The germline gives CDR1 MNHEY, CDR2 SMNVEV (reference sequence). This CDR3 region has 14 residues. The V gene lost 3 bases and the J gene lost 3 bases, with 12 bases spanning the gap. CDR3 sequence: CASSLSPGNYEQYF. The CDR3 bases are TGTGCCAGCAGTTTGAGTCCGGGGAACTACGAGCAGTACTTC.

The J gene is TRBJ2-1, the V gene TRBV10-3; 11 positions match TRBD2. V was pared by 6 bases and J by 3 bases, with 4 bases of the junction left unmatched. CDR1 and CDR2 (germline): ENHRY, SYGVKD. The CDR3 spans 15 residues. CDR3 sequence: CAISLLAGVYNEQFF. The CDR3 DNA reads TGTGCCATCAGCCTACTAGCGGGAGTCTACAATGAGCAGTTCTTC.

This clonotype was observed a few times. This rearrangement joins TRBV20-1 to TRBJ1-4, with D hard to call. The length of the CDR3 is 11 residues. The germline CDR1 and CDR2 sequences are DFQATT and SNEGSKA (reference sequence). CDR3 residues: CSVTGNEKLFF. The CDR3 bases are TGCAGCGTGACCGGGAATGAAAAACTGTTTTTT.

The gene calls are TRBV7-9 and TRBJ2-3; either TRBD1 or TRBD2 may supply D (6 bases each). CDR3 length equals 15 residues. Germline values: CDR1 SEHNR, CDR2 FQNEAQ (reference sequence). Trimming stripped 8 bases from V and 6 bases from J, with 21 bases between. CDR3 DNA sequence: TGTGCCAGCGGGCCTTACCGGGGGCCCCGGGATACGCAGTATTTT. This gives the protein CASGPYRGPRDTQYF.

This rearrangement joins TRBV29-1 to TRBJ1-2, with D tentatively TRBD1 (6 bases). CDR1 SQVTM and CDR2 ANQGSEA come from the germline V gene. Trimming took 6 bases from V and 3 from J, leaving 11 bases between them. This CDR3 region has 12 residues. CDR3 in amino acids: CSVRTGYYGYTF. For the CDR3, the DNA is TGCAGCGTAAGAACAGGGTACTATGGCTACACCTTC. The full variable domain, in which reference TRBV29-1 and TRBJ1-2 provide the parts outside the CDR3, is SAVISQKPSRDICQRGTSLTIQCQVDSQVTMMFWYRQQPGQSLTLIATANQGSEATYESGFVIDKFPISRPNLTFSTLTVSNMSPEDSSIYLCSVRTGYYGYTFGSGTRLTVV.

The chain carries TRBV29-1 and TRBJ1-1; TRBD1 agrees at 7 bases. CDR1 is SQVTM, CDR2 ANQGSEA, per germline. The CDR3 length is 13 residues. The ends lost 5 bases at V and 0 bases at J; junction bases unmatched: 3. The CDR3 DNA follows: TGCAGCGTTTCTGGGACAGTGAACACTGAAGCTTTCTTT. Encoded protein: CSVSGTVNTEAFF. Looking up the rest from reference TRBV29-1 and TRBJ1-1 gives the full variable domain: SAVISQKPSRDICQRGTSLTIQCQVDSQVTMMFWYRQQPGQSLTLIATANQGSEATYESGFVIDKFPISRPNLTFSTLTVSNMSPEDSSIYLCSVSGTVNTEAFFGQGTRLTVV.

This clonotype came up a few times. The rearrangement joins TRBV7-9 to TRBJ2-2; D is possibly TRBD2 (5 bases). Trimming removed 2 bases from V and 4 bases from J, with 17 bases in between. The CDR3 extends over 17 amino acids. From germline, CDR1 is SEHNR and CDR2 FQNEAQ (reference sequence). The CDR3 is CASSLLRRRAGTGELFF. DNA for the CDR3: TGTGCCAGCAGCTTACTCAGGCGAAGGGCGGGCACCGGGGAGCTGTTTTTT.

The chain carries TRBV7-9 and TRBJ2-7, with a weak D call TRBD2 (6 bases). The CDR3 is 14 amino acids. The germline V gene has CDR1 SEHNR and CDR2 FQNEAQ (reference sequence). Trimming removed 11 bases at V and 2 bases at J, with 19 bases between. The CDR3 here is CAAGRGGRPYEQYF. As DNA, the CDR3 is TGTGCCGCCGGAAGGGGAGGCCGTCCCTACGAGCAGTACTTC. The full variable domain, with the rest looked up from reference TRBV7-9 and TRBJ2-7, is DTGVSQNPRHKITKRGQNVTFRCDPISEHNRLYWYRQTLGQGPEFLTYFQNEAQLEKSRLLSDRFSAERPKGSFSTLEIQRTEQGDSAMYLCAAGRGGRPYEQYFGPGTRLTVT.

The V call is TRBV28, the J call TRBJ2-1; D is perhaps TRBD1 (5 bases). This CDR3 comprises 16 residues. Trimming removed 5 bases from V and 7 bases from J, with 21 bases in between. Germline lookup yields CDR1 MDHEN and CDR2 SYDVKM. The CDR3 region is CASSPPQVLPLNEQFF. Here the CDR3 DNA reads TGTGCCAGCAGTCCCCCACAGGTCCTACCCCTTAATGAGCAGTTCTTC.